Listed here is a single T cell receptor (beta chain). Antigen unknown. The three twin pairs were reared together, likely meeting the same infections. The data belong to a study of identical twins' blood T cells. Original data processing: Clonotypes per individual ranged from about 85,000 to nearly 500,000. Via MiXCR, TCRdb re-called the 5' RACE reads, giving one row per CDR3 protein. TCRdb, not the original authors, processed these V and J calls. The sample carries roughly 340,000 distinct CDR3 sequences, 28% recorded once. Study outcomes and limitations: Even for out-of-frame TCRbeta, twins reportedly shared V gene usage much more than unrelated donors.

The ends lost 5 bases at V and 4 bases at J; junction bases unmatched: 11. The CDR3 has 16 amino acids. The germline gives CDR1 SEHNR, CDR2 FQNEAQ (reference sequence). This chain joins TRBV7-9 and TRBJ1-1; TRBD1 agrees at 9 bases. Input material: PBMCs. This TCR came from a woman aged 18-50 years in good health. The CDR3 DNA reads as TGTGCCAGCAGCCCATGGACAGGGGAGATCCTCACTGAAGCTTTCTTT. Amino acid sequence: CASSPWTGEILTEAFF.